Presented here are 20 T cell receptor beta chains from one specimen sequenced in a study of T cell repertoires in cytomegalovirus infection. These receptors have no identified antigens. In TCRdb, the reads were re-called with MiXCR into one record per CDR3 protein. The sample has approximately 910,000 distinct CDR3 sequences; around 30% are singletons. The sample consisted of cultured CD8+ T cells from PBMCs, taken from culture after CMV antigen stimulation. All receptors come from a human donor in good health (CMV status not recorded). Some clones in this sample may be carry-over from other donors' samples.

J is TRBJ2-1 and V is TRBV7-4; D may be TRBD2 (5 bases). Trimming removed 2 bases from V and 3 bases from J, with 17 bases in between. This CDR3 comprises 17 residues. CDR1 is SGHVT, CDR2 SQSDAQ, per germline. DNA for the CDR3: TGTGCCAGCAGCTTACCCTGGGTGGGTGAGGGCTACAATGAGCAGTTCTTC. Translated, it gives CASSLPWVGEGYNEQFF.

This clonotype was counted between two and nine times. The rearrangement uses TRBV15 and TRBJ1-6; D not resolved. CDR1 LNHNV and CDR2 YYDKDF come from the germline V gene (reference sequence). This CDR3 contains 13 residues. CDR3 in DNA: TGTGCGGTGGGAGCCGCCTATAATTCACCCCTCCACTTT. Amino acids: CAVGAAYNSPLHF.

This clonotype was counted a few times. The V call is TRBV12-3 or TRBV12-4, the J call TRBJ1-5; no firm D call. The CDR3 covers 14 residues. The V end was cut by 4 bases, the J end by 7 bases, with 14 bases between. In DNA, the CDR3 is TGTGCCAGCAGTTCACAAGGGCGTGGGCAGCCCCAGCATTTT. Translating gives CASSSQGRGQPQHF.

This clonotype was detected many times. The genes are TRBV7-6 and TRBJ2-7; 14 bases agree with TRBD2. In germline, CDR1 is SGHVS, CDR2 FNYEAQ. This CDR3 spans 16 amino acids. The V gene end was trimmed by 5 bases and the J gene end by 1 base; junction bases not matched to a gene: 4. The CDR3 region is CASSQGLAGASYEQYF. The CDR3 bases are TGTGCCAGCAGCCAGGGACTAGCGGGGGCTTCCTACGAGCAGTACTTC. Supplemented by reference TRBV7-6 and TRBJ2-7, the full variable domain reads GAGVSQSPRYKVTKRGQDVALRCDPISGHVSLYWYRQALGQGPEFLTYFNYEAQQDKSGLPNDRFSAERPEGSISTLTIQRTEQRDSAMYRCASSQGLAGASYEQYFGPGTRLTVT.

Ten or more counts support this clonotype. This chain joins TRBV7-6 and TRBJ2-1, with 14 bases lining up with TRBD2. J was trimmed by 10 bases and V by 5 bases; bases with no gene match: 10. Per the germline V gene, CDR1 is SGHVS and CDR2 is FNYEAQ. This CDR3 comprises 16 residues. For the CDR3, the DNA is TGTGCCAGCAGCAGCAGACTAGCGGGGGGGCCGAGGGAGCAGTTCTTC. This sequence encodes CASSSRLAGGPREQFF.

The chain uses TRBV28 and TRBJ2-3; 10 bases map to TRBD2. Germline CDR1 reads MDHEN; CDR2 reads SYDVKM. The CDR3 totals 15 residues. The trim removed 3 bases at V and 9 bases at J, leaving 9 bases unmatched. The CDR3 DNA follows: TGTGCCAGCAGTTTTTCCCGACTAGCGGGTGTGACGCAGTATTTT. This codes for CASSFSRLAGVTQYF.

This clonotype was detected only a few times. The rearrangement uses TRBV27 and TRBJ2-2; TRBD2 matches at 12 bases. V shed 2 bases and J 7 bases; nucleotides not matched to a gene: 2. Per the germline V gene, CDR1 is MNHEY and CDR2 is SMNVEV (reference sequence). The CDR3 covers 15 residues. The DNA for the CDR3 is TGTGCCAGCAGTTTAGGACTAGCGGGGTTCGGGGAGCTGTTTTTT. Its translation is CASSLGLAGFGELFF.

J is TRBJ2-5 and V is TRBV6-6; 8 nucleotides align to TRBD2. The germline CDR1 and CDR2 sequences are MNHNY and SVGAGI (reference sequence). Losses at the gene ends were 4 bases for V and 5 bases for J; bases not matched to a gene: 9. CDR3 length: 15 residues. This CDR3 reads CASSSWTRGGETQYF. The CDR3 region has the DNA TGTGCCAGCAGTTCCTGGACCCGGGGGGGGGAGACCCAGTACTTC.

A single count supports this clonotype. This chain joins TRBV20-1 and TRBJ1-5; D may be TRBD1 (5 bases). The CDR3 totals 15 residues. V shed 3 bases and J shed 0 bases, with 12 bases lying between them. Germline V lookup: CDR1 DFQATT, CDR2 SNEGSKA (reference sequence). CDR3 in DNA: TGCAGTGCTAGGCAAACTCAGGGTAGCAATCAGCCCCAGCATTTT. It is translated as CSARQTQGSNQPQHF.

In DNA form, the CDR3 reads TGTGCCAGCACCCTAAACTACGGGAAGACCCAGTACTTC. The encoded protein is CASTLNYGKTQYF. The chain carries TRBV6-2 or TRBV6-3 and TRBJ2-5; D is perhaps TRBD2 (5 bases). Deletions cut 7 bases from V and 6 bases from J, with 15 bases between. Germline lookup yields CDR1 MNHEY and CDR2 SVGEGT. The length of the CDR3 is 13 residues.

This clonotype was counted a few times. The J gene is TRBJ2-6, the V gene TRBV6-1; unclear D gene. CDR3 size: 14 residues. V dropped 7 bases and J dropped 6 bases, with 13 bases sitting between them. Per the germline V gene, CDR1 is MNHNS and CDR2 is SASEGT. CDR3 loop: CASTPGPSANVLTF. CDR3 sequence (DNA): TGTGCCAGCACCCCCGGACCCTCGGCCAACGTCCTGACTTTC.

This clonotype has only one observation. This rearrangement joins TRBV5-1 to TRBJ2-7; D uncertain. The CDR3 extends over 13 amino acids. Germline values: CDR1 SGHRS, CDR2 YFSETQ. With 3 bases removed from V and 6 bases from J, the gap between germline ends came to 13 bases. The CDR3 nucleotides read TGCGCCAGCAGCTCATGGCCCTCCGGCGAGCAGTACTTC. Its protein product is CASSSWPSGEQYF. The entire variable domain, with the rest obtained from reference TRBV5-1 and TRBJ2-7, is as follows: KAGVTQTPRYLIKTRGQQVTLSCSPISGHRSVSWYQQTPGQGLQFLFEYFSETQRNKGNFPGRFSGRQFSNSRSEMNVSTLELGDSALYLCASSSWPSGEQYFGPGTRLTVT.

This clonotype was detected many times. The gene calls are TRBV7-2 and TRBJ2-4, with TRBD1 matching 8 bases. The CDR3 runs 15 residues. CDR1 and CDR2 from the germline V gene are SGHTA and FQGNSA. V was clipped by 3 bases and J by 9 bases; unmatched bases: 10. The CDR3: CASSLPDRELPIQYF. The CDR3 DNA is TGTGCCAGCAGCTTGCCGGACAGGGAGCTACCCATTCAGTACTTC.

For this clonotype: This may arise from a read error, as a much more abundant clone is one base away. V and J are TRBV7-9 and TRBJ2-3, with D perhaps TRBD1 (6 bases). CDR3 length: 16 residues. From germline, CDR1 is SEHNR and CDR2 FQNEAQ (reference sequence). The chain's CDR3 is CVSSLKGRGSIDTQYF. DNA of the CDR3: TGTGTCAGCAGCTTAAAGGGCAGGGGATCGATAGATACGCAGTATTTT.

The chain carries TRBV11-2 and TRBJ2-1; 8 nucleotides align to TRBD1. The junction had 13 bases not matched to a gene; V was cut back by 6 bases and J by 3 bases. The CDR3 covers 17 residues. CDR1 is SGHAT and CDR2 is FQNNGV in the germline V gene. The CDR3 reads CASSFRDRQLFYNEQFF. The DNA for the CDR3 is TGTGCCAGCAGTTTCCGGGACAGGCAACTATTCTACAATGAGCAGTTCTTC.

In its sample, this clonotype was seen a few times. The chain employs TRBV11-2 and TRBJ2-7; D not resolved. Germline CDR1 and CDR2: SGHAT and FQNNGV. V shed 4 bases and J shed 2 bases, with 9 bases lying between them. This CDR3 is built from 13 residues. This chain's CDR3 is CASSSTGPYEQYV. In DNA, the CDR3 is TGTGCCAGCAGCTCCACTGGGCCCTACGAGCAGTACGTC.

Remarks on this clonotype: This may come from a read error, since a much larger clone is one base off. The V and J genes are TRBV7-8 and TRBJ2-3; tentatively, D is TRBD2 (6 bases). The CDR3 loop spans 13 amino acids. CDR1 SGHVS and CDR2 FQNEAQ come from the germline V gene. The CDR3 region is CANSLAVGDTQYF. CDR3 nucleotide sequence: TGTGCCAACAGCTTAGCGGTCGGAGATACGCAGTATTTT.

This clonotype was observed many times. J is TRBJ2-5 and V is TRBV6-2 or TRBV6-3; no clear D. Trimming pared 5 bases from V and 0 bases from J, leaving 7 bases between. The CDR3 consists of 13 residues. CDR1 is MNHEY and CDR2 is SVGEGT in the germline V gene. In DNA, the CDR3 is TGTGCCAGCAGTAACAGTCACCAAGAGACCCAGTACTTC. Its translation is CASSNSHQETQYF.

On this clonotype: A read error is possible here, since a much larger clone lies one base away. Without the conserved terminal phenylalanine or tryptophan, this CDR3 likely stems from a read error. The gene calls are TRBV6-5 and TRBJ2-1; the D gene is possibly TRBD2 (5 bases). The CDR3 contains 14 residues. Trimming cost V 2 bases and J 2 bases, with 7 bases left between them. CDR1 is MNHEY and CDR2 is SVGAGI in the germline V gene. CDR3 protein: CASSYRTPYNEQFY. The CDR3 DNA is TGTGCCAGCAGTTACCGGACTCCCTACAATGAGCAGTTCTAC.

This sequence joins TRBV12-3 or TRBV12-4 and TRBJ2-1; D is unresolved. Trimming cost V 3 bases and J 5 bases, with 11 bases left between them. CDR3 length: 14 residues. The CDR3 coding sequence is TGTGCCAGCAGTTTTGTATACAGTGACAATGAGCAGTTCTTC. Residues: CASSFVYSDNEQFF.